A selection of T cell receptor beta chains follows, all from one sample in a study of blood T cell repertoires in COVID-19. TCRdb keeps only in-frame clones here, not all; method: immunoSEQ multiplex PCR. This sample has some 270,000 clones, with about 86% found just once. The specimen was peripheral blood. The receptors originated from a person between 65 and 80 years old with COVID-19, enrolled during active disease. CDR3s include the opening cysteine and the closing phenylalanine or tryptophan. The order of the fields is J gene, D gene, V gene, clone size, CDR3 protein, CDR3 DNA. A D gene is named only where the DNA matches it firmly. Not every row has a clone size; where given, it reads once, few, many or a size class.

TRBJ2-5 | TRBD2 | TRBV4-1 | - | CASSQEWLAGAIKETQYF | TGCGCCAGCAGCCAAGAGTGGCTAGCGGGGGCCATTAAAGAGACCCAGTACTTC
TRBJ2-7 | TRBD1 | TRBV28 | - | CASRDGQVREQYF | TGTGCCAGCAGAGACGGACAGGTGAGGGAGCAGTACTTC
TRBJ2-7 | - | TRBV5-4 | few | CASSLLRGTSSYEQYF | TGTGCCAGCAGCTTGCTCCGGGGGACCTCATCCTACGAGCAGTACTTC
TRBJ2-3 | TRBD2 | TRBV7-9 | - | CASSWDRGLAADTQYF | TGTGCCAGCAGCTGGGACCGGGGACTAGCGGCAGATACGCAGTATTTT
TRBJ1-4 | TRBD1 | TRBV6-5 | - | CASRGTGGGEKLFF | TGTGCCAGCAGAGGTACAGGGGGCGGTGAAAAACTGTTTTTT
TRBJ2-3 | TRBD2 | TRBV7-2 | - | CASSLRLAGHTQYF | TGTGCCAGCAGCTTACGACTAGCGGGGCATACGCAGTATTTT
TRBJ1-2 | - | TRBV29-1 | - | CSVPGGPVNGYTF | TGCAGCGTCCCCGGAGGCCCCGTTAATGGCTACACCTTC
TRBJ2-7 | - | TRBV24-1 | once | CATSDSTRGRKGSNEQYF | TGTGCCACCAGTGATTCGACCCGCGGGCGTAAGGGTAGCAACGAGCAGTACTTC
TRBJ2-2 | TRBD2 | TRBV7-2 | - | CASSLSGIGIGELFF | TGTGCCAGCAGCCTAAGCGGGATCGGGATCGGGGAGCTGTTTTTT
TRBJ2-7 | - | TRBV28 | - | CASSSSRADKHHPYEQYF | TGTGCCAGCAGTTCCTCTCGAGCCGATAAGCATCACCCCTACGAGCAGTACTTC
TRBJ1-2 | TRBD1 | TRBV9 | - | CASSSGTGNGYTF | TGTGCCAGCAGTTCCGGGACAGGGAACGGCTACACCTTC
TRBJ2-7 | - | TRBV6-2/TRBV6-3 | - | CASSYGISTEYEQYF | TGTGCCAGCAGTTACGGAATTTCGACAGAGTACGAGCAGTACTTC
TRBJ1-4 | - | TRBV19 | - | CASSHPGGREREKLFF | TGTGCCAGTAGCCACCCGGGTGGCAGGGAACGAGAAAAACTGTTTTTT
TRBJ1-2 | - | TRBV5-1 | - | CASSLGRAEMDGYTF | TGCGCCAGCAGCTTGGGGCGGGCCGAGATGGATGGCTACACCTTC
TRBJ2-7 | TRBD2 | TRBV18 | - | CATRDSSGLAAQYF | TGTGCCACCCGGGACTCCTCAGGACTAGCGGCGCAGTACTTC
TRBJ1-2 | - | TRBV27 | - | CASSLGQGDYGYTF | TGTGCCAGCAGTTTAGGGCAGGGCGACTATGGCTACACCTTC
TRBJ1-6 | TRBD1 | TRBV27 | - | CASSPGQGQSPLHF | TGTGCCAGCAGTCCAGGACAGGGACAGTCACCCCTCCACTTT
TRBJ1-5 | TRBD1 | TRBV6-2/TRBV6-3 | - | CASSFSGGEQPQHF | TGTGCCAGCAGTTTCTCAGGGGGCGAACAGCCCCAGCATTTT
TRBJ1-3 | - | TRBV6-2/TRBV6-3 | - | CASSLSGTGNTIYF | TGTGCCAGCAGTTTGTCCGGGACTGGAAACACCATATATTTT
TRBJ2-7 | - | TRBV30 | - | CAWSGFSSYEQYF | TGTGCCTGGAGCGGTTTTAGCTCCTACGAGCAGTACTTC
TRBJ2-2 | - | TRBV5-1 | - | CASSLDPSRTGELFF | TGCGCCAGCAGCTTGGACCCTTCGCGCACCGGGGAGCTGTTTTTT
TRBJ2-3 | TRBD2 | TRBV11-3 | - | CASSLASGGLDTQYF | TGTGCCAGCAGCTTAGCAAGCGGGGGGTTAGATACGCAGTATTTT
TRBJ2-3 | TRBD2 | TRBV11-2 | few | CASSPMTSGGAVYF | TGTGCCAGCAGCCCCATGACTAGCGGGGGGGCAGTGTATTTT
TRBJ2-7 | TRBD2 | TRBV7-2 | - | CASSLAFYRASGGRYEQYF | TGTGCCAGCAGCTTAGCATTTTATCGGGCTAGCGGGGGAAGGTACGAGCAGTACTTC
TRBJ2-3 | - | TRBV9 | - | CASSVVQVDTQYF | TGTGCCAGCAGCGTAGTGCAGGTGGATACGCAGTATTTT
TRBJ2-1 | - | TRBV11-3 | - | CASRIRWAISYNEQFF | TGTGCCAGCAGAATCCGCTGGGCGATTTCCTACAATGAGCAGTTCTTC
TRBJ2-7 | - | TRBV6-5 | - | CASSGAYEQYF | TGTGCCAGCAGCGGAGCCTACGAGCAGTACTTC
TRBJ1-2 | - | TRBV19 | - | CASRVQGSHGYTF | TGTGCCAGCCGGGTTCAGGGAAGTCATGGCTACACCTTC
TRBJ2-3 | - | TRBV7-2 | - | CASSLFSSDTQYF | TGTGCCAGCAGCTTATTTAGTTCGGATACGCAGTATTTT
TRBJ1-6 | - | TRBV9 | - | CASSERNPGSPLHF | TGTGCCAGCAGTGAGAGAAATCCGGGTTCACCCCTCCACTTT
TRBJ2-1 | TRBD2 | TRBV7-2 | - | CASSYRSPGGPENEQFF | TGTGCCAGCAGCTACCGCTCTCCGGGAGGGCCTGAAAATGAGCAGTTCTTC
TRBJ2-3 | - | TRBV11-3 | - | CASSLRSTDTQYF | TGTGCCAGCAGCCTCAGGAGCACAGATACGCAGTATTTT
TRBJ1-1 | TRBD1 | TRBV5-4 | - | CASSPRTGRLMNTEAFF | TGTGCCAGCAGCCCCCGGACAGGTAGACTTATGAACACTGAAGCTTTCTTT
TRBJ2-3 | - | TRBV5-6 | - | CASSINGPGTQYF | TGTGCCAGCAGCATCAACGGCCCGGGTACGCAGTATTTT
TRBJ1-5 | TRBD1 | TRBV6-6 | - | CATRQGDQPQHF | TGTGCCACCCGACAGGGTGATCAGCCCCAGCATTTT
TRBJ2-2 | TRBD2 | TRBV13 | - | CASSSTKGLAANTGELFF | TGTGCCAGCAGCTCCACTAAGGGACTAGCGGCCAACACCGGGGAGCTGTTTTTT
TRBJ2-3 | TRBD2 | TRBV5-1 | - | CASREGTSRFTDTQYF | TGCGCCAGCAGGGAGGGGACTAGCCGATTCACAGATACGCAGTATTTT
TRBJ2-3 | - | TRBV20-1 | - | CSASYSGTDTQYF | TGCAGTGCTAGTTATAGCGGCACAGATACGCAGTATTTT
TRBJ2-1 | TRBD2 | TRBV19 | - | CASSPRGGHFLAGDYNEQFF | TGTGCCAGTAGTCCCCGGGGGGGGCACTTTCTAGCGGGGGACTACAATGAGCAGTTCTTC
TRBJ1-3 | - | TRBV19 | - | CASSIGTGSGNTIYF | TGTGCCAGTAGTATCGGCACGGGCTCTGGAAACACCATATATTTT
TRBJ2-6 | - | TRBV5-1 | once | CASSLQGWSGANVLTF | TGCGCCAGCAGCTTGCAGGGGTGGTCTGGGGCCAACGTCCTGACTTTC
TRBJ2-7 | TRBD1 | TRBV5-5 | - | CASSYSTGAGYEQYF | TGTGCCAGCAGCTACTCGACAGGGGCGGGCTACGAGCAGTACTTC
TRBJ2-1 | - | TRBV7-2 | - | CASSPRRIAENEQFF | TGTGCCAGCAGCCCGCGTAGGATAGCGGAGAATGAGCAGTTCTTC
TRBJ2-1 | TRBD1 | TRBV24-1 | - | CATSEGTGKLGNEQFF | TGTGCCACCAGTGAGGGGACAGGGAAGTTGGGGAATGAGCAGTTCTTC
TRBJ1-2 | - | TRBV7-2 | - | CASSLEGGAKGYTF | TGTGCCAGCAGCTTAGAAGGAGGGGCGAAGGGCTACACCTTC
TRBJ2-1 | TRBD1 | TRBV11-3 | - | CASSLSQGAGNEQFF | TGTGCCAGCAGCTTATCGCAGGGGGCGGGTAATGAGCAGTTCTTC
TRBJ2-2 | - | TRBV6-2/TRBV6-3 | - | CASSLYSTGELFF | TGTGCCAGCAGTTTATACAGCACCGGGGAGCTGTTTTTT
TRBJ2-7 | - | TRBV6-5 | - | CASSVGRGNEQYF | TGTGCCAGCAGCGTGGGGCGCGGAAACGAGCAGTACTTC
TRBJ2-7 | - | TRBV7-2 | - | CASSLHQGNYEQYF | TGTGCCAGCAGCTTACATCAGGGGAACTACGAGCAGTACTTC
TRBJ2-1 | - | TRBV16 | - | CASSQSKGGNEQFF | TGTGCCAGCAGCCAATCAAAGGGCGGGAATGAGCAGTTCTTC
TRBJ2-3 | - | TRBV28 | - | CASSSPSTDTQYF | TGTGCCAGCAGTTCCCCCTCTACAGATACGCAGTATTTT